What follows describes a single T cell receptor beta chain. There is no known antigen for this receptor. No qualities accompany the bases; no much larger clone lies one base away. CDR1 MNHEY and CDR2 SVGAGI are derived from the germline V gene. Taken from cysteine to phenylalanine, the CDR3 has 14 residues. Only the CDR3 DNA stays, 42 bases, in frame from base 1. V is pruned by 6 bases and J by 4 bases, leaving 3 bases of the junction without a gene match. The sample comes from a study of OX40 agonist ivuxolimab in advanced cancers. A note on the overall study: Ivuxolimab was an agonistic, fully human IgG2 monoclonal antibody directed against OX40 (CD134), a costimulatory receptor. Intravenous ivuxolimab was administered to patients every 2 weeks at six dose levels: 0.01, 0.1, 0.3, 1.5, 3 and 10 mg/kg. Among the approximately 50 dose-escalation patients, 19 had hepatocellular carcinoma, 15 or so melanoma, 9 renal cell carcinoma and 9 head and neck cancer. In the dose-escalation cohort, 70% to 90% of patients were male, and the mean age was around 65 years with a range of roughly 23 to 79. Patients were allowed to have had prior anti-PD-1, anti-PD-L1 or anti-CTLA-4 therapy, and around 40% of the dose-escalation patients had previously received checkpoint inhibitors. Partial responses occurred in three dose-escalation patients: two with cutaneous melanoma and one with hepatocellular carcinoma. The purpose of peripheral TCRbeta sequencing was to test whether ivuxolimab changed TCR sequence diversity and led to clonal T-cell expansion. The paper describes the monotherapy dose-escalation part (N ≈ 50 patients) of the phase I trial of ivuxolimab.

Overall study outcomes, separate from this receptor: At doses of 0.1 to 3.0 mg/kg, clonal expansion of both CD4+ and CD8+ T cells in blood was seen between baseline and week 6. Low levels of normalized T-cell clonal expansion were also shown by some nonresponding patients. After ivuxolimab, CD8+ T cells had more expanded clones than CD4+ T cells on average. The antigen specificity of the peripheral T cells that underwent clonal expansion was not determined. In the 0.1-3.0 mg/kg groups, partial responders were among the patients with the lowest normalized peripheral clonal expansion, particularly in CD8+ T cells.

Patients with a history of autoimmune disease or receiving systemic immunosuppression were excluded from the trial. Peripheral blood for TCR sequencing was collected from all dose cohorts at baseline, on cycle 4 day 1, and on cycle 7 day 1. The samples were drawn from a first-in-human, open-label, multicenter phase I dose-escalation trial of ivuxolimab. Adults with locally advanced or metastatic melanoma, renal cell, hepatocellular, or head and neck squamous cell carcinoma were enrolled in the trial. Before TCR sequencing, CD4+ and CD8+ T cells were separately sorted from peripheral blood. To sequence the TCRbeta CDR3 region, genomic DNA was isolated from the sorted cells. The immunoSEQ Assay was used to sequence the TCRbeta CDR3 regions. TCRdb holds this immuneACCESS table with in-frame rearrangements only. Some clones are missing; in checked studies, unresolved V genes explain under half, and the rest has no known cause. The table for this sample lists fewer than 85,000 clones; about 92% of them were counted only once. Together, the top ten hold about 9.1% of the sample.

Sample: CD4+ or CD8+ T cells sorted from blood, taken in a trial of the OX40 agonist ivuxolimab. This receptor was taken from an adult with an advanced solid tumor such as melanoma, head and neck, liver or kidney cancer. The rearranged chain carries TRBV6-5 and TRBJ2-2; 9 central bases correspond to TRBD1. The CDR3 protein sequence reads: CASSPTGGTGELFF. The DNA reads as follows: TGTGCCAGCAGCCCGACAGGGGGCACCGGGGAGCTGTTTTTT.